These 12 T cell receptor beta chains came from one sample sequenced in a study of T-cell reconstitution after alpha-beta-depleted transplantation in children. The TCRbeta library incorporated unique molecular identifiers. In TCRdb, the PCR reads were re-called with MiXCR into one record per CDR3 protein. The table shows 45,000 to 55,000 distinct CDR3 sequences, with around 9% occurring only once. The sequenced sample was PBMCs, mostly from graft donor cells, obtained 60 days after TCRalphabeta/CD19-depleted stem cell transplant. Source of these receptors: a male patient between 2 and 15 years old who had a stem cell transplant for chronic granulomatous disease, so the T cells may come from the graft donor.

This clonotype has at least ten counts. The V gene is TRBV9, the J gene TRBJ2-6, with TRBD1 as a possible D gene (5 bases). CDR1 and CDR2 from the germline V gene are SGDLS and YYNGEE. Trimming stripped 3 bases from V and 2 bases from J, with 18 bases between. This CDR3 is 18 amino acids long. CDR3 DNA sequence: TGTGCCAGCAGCGGGGGCCCGAACCCATCCGCTGGGGCCAACGTCCTGACTTTC. Encoded protein: CASSGGPNPSAGANVLTF. The whole variable domain, filled in from reference TRBV9 and TRBJ2-6, reads DSGVTQTPKHLITATGQRVTLRCSPRSGDLSVYWYQQSLDQGLQFLIQYYNGEERAKGNILERFSAQQFPDLHSELNLSSLELGDSALYFCASSGGPNPSAGANVLTFGAGSRLTVL.

This clonotype has at least ten counts. V is TRBV5-1 and J is TRBJ2-7; the match to TRBD1 covers 11 bases. V was pared by 7 bases and J by 7 bases, with 7 bases of the junction left unmatched. The CDR3 totals 13 residues. CDR1 SGHRS and CDR2 YFSETQ come from the germline V gene. CDR3 sequence (DNA): TGCGCCAGCTCAGGACAGGGGGCGTGGGAGCAGTACTTC. Translating gives CASSGQGAWEQYF.

This clonotype has more than one count but fewer than ten. This chain's CDR3 is CASSRGLWGYTF. CDR3 coding DNA: TGTGCCAGCAGTCGGGGTTTATGGGGCTACACCTTC. This chain uses TRBV6-6 with TRBJ1-2; D not certain. The CDR3 runs 12 residues. Trimming cost V 5 bases and J 8 bases, with 12 bases left between them. The V gene's germline CDR1 is MNHNY and CDR2 SVGAGI (reference sequence).

The sample holds many counts of this clonotype. The chain uses TRBV5-1 and TRBJ2-1, with TRBD2 matching over 9 bases. The trim removed 0 bases at V and 5 bases at J, leaving 6 bases unmatched. The germline V gene encodes CDR1 SGHRS and CDR2 YFSETQ. CDR3 length: 16 amino acids. In DNA, the CDR3 is TGCGCCAGCAGCTTGGTAGTCCAGCGGGGGGACAATGAGCAGTTCTTC. This sequence encodes CASSLVVQRGDNEQFF.

In its sample, this clonotype was seen many times. The CDR3 here is CASSPAQGGLAGGEQYF. CDR3 nucleotide sequence: TGTGCCAGCTCACCTGCTCAAGGGGGGCTAGCGGGAGGCGAGCAGTACTTC. V usage is TRBV18 and J usage is TRBJ2-7; 11 bases match TRBD2. The CDR3 sequence is 17 residues long. Germline assignment: CDR1 KGHSH and CDR2 LQKENI. V dropped 3 bases and J dropped 6; count of bases not matched to a gene: 13.

This clonotype has at least ten counts. The genes are TRBV7-9 and TRBJ2-7, with D uncertain. The CDR3 loop spans 14 amino acids. Germline lookup yields CDR1 SEHNR and CDR2 FQNEAQ (reference sequence). V lost 7 bases and J lost 4, with 17 bases in between. CDR3 residues: CASTRRAPFYEQYF. Written as DNA, the CDR3 is TGTGCCAGCACACGACGGGCCCCCTTTTACGAGCAGTACTTC.

As regards this clonotype: This may arise from a read error, as a much more abundant clone is one base away. The V call is TRBV5-1, the J call TRBJ2-3; D remains unclear. The CDR3 totals 13 residues. CDR1 SGHRS and CDR2 YFSETQ come from the germline V gene. CDR3 DNA sequence: TGCACCAGCAGCAACCCTAGCACAGATACGCAGTATTTT. This gives the protein CTSSNPSTDTQYF.

This clonotype was seen a few times. The rearrangement joins TRBV28 to TRBJ2-5; D assignment may be TRBD1 or TRBD2 (5 bases each). There are 14 residues in the CDR3. Trimming left V 8 bases short and J 1 base short, with 14 bases between. Per the germline V gene, CDR1 is MDHEN and CDR2 is SYDVKM. The DNA of the CDR3 is TGTGCCAGCTTTTCCACGGGGACCCAAGAGACCCAGTACTTC. This translates into CASFSTGTQETQYF.

The table lists this clonotype with many counts. The genes are TRBV20-1 and TRBJ1-5, with no clear D. The CDR3 is 15 residues long. Germline CDR1 DFQATT, CDR2 SNEGSKA (reference sequence). Trimming took 3 bases from V and 3 from J, leaving 15 bases between them. CDR3 sequence: CSARVEGALNQPQHF. In DNA, the CDR3 is TGCAGTGCTAGGGTCGAAGGAGCGCTCAATCAGCCCCAGCATTTT.

This clonotype was seen ten or more times. This chain joins TRBV9 and TRBJ2-2, with 12 nucleotides matching TRBD2. In germline, CDR1 is SGDLS, CDR2 YYNGEE. Unmatched junction bases numbered 4, after V lost 2 bases and J lost 5 bases. There are 16 residues in the CDR3. CDR3 protein: CASSVVGTSGTGELFF. As DNA, the CDR3 is TGTGCCAGCAGCGTGGTTGGGACTAGCGGGACCGGGGAGCTGTTTTTT. Full variable domain (missing parts from reference TRBV9 and TRBJ2-2): DSGVTQTPKHLITATGQRVTLRCSPRSGDLSVYWYQQSLDQGLQFLIQYYNGEERAKGNILERFSAQQFPDLHSELNLSSLELGDSALYFCASSVVGTSGTGELFFGEGSRLTVL.

This clonotype was recorded a few times. The chain carries TRBV19 and TRBJ1-5; no clear D gene. This CDR3 has 14 amino acids. V was clipped by 5 bases and J by 4 bases, with 12 bases between them. CDR1 LNHDA and CDR2 SQIVND come from the germline V gene (reference sequence). This CDR3 reads CASSVRGGNQPQHF. The CDR3 nucleotides read TGTGCCAGTAGTGTCCGGGGTGGAAATCAGCCCCAGCATTTT.

By share of the sample, this clonotype is medium-sized (0.01 to 0.1%). The chain recombines TRBV6-2 or TRBV6-3 with TRBJ2-7, with TRBD2 as a possible D gene (6 bases). V was shortened by 2 bases and J by 1 base, with 15 bases between the two germline ends. Per germline, CDR1 MNHEY and CDR2 SVGEGT. CDR3 length: 16 amino acids. CDR3 DNA: TGTGCCAGCAGTTACCAGGCTCGGGGGAGGTCCTACGAGCAGTACTTC. Residues: CASSYQARGRSYEQYF.